This T cell receptor beta chain was profiled in a study of T cells after posttransplantation cyclophosphamide. Study-wide results and caveats: TRB overlap between skin or GI tissue T cells and blood was limited. Recipient CMV seropositivity and CMV reactivation strongly tracked TRB clonality.

With 1 base removed from V and 8 bases from J, the gap between germline ends came to 9 bases. Germline lookup yields CDR1 SGHRS and CDR2 YFSETQ. The CDR3 is made up of 12 amino acids. The naive gate required viable CD3+CD4+ or CD3+CD8+ cells with CCR7+CD45RA+CD45RO-CD95-CD27+CD28+ phenotype. Measured with immunoSEQ multiplex PCR; TCRdb has only the in-frame clones, and not every one. The sample yields approximately 17,000 clones, 85% to 95% seen once. A word on this clone: What it binds is unknown.

This chain joins TRBV5-1 and TRBJ1-1; D may be TRBD1 (5 bases). This receptor was obtained from a woman aged 45-65 years in good health and a related stem cell transplant donor. Sequencing input: naive CD4+ T cells sorted from blood. The DNA of the CDR3 is TGCGCCAGCAGCTTGTGGGGGGTCGAAGCTTTCTTT. This translates into CASSLWGVEAFF.